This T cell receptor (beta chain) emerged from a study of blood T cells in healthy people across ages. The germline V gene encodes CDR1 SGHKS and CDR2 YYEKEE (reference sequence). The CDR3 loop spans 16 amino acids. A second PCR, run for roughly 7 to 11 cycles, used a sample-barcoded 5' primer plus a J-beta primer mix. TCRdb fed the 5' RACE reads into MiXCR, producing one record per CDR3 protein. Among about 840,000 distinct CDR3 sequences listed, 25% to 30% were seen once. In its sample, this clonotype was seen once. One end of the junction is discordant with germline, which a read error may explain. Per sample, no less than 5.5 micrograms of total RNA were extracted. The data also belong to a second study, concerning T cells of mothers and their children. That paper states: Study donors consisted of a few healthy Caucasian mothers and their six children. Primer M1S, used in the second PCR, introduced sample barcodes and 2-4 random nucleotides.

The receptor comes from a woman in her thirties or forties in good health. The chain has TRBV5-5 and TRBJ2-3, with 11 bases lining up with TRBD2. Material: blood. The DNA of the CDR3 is TGTGCCAGCGGCTTGGGACTAGCGGTTTCATCTAGTACGCAGTATTTT. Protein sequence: CASGLGLAVSSSTQYF.